Sequencing of this T cell receptor (beta chain) was carried out in a study of Graves' ophthalmopathy and Graves' hyperthyroidism. Study findings and constraints: In predicting ophthalmopathy progression, the model reached around 66% sensitivity and approximately 72% specificity.

The table lists this clonotype with many counts. Antigen unknown. Patients with other autoimmune diseases, uncontrolled infections, pregnancy or lactation were excluded. The evidence that diagnosis relied on was clinical symptoms, serum thyroxine, TRAb, thyroid ultrasound and orbital computed tomography. PBMCs were isolated by Ficoll-Paque density gradient centrifugation, using approximately 10 ml of fresh peripheral blood as the starting material. RNA served as the template for amplifying TCR beta CDR3 regions. First-round RT-PCR employed HTBI primers, with a second-round multiplex PCR after it. TCRdb reanalysed the multiplex PCR reads using MiXCR and keeps one entry per CDR3 protein. The data contain 340,000 or so distinct CDR3 sequences, around a sixth of them singletons. The germline V gene encodes CDR1 SQVTM and CDR2 ANQGSEA. This CDR3 comprises 15 residues. The V end was cut by 3 bases, the J end by 4 bases, with 18 bases between.

This chain connects TRBV29-1 to TRBJ2-5, with D unresolved. Sequencing was carried out using peripheral blood. This clonotype originated in an adult man with Graves' ophthalmopathy. This CDR3 reads CSVEDSRRIVETQYF. CDR3 in DNA: TGCAGCGTTGAGGATAGTCGTCGAATCGTAGAGACCCAGTACTTC.